Reported below is one T cell receptor beta chain. As yet, its antigen is unknown. The source of the sample is a study of cytomegalovirus exposure and HLA in healthy donors. The study, taken as a whole, reports: Accurate HLA-A and HLA-B prediction from TCR beta sequences was reported for most subjects.

This CDR3 is built from 12 residues. Germline loops: CDR1 MNHNS, CDR2 SASEGT. The junction had 2 bases not matched to a gene; V was cut back by 7 bases and J by 2 bases. The PCR had 60 Vbeta and 13 Jbeta primers. Authors' processing steps: There were around 77 million unique TCR beta chains by a later count, and some 11 million of them were shared. Profiling relied on immunoSEQ multiplex PCR, and the TCRdb table lists in-frame clones only, not all of them. For V, J and clone size, that table is used; D and trimming come from the DNA. The sample lists roughly 140,000 clones; 64% were seen once. V and J are TRBV6-1 and TRBJ2-7; 7 positions agree with TRBD1. Sequencing used PBMCs. This receptor was obtained from a woman aged 30 to 39 in good health and CMV-seropositive. The CDR3 bases are TGTGCCAGCAAGGGGACAGCCTACGAGCAGTACTTC. This sequence encodes CASKGTAYEQYF.